One and the same sample provided the 32 T cell receptor beta chains below, sequenced in a study of blood T cell repertoires in COVID-19. Using immunoSEQ multiplex PCR, the repertoire was profiled, and TCRdb retains in-frame clones only, with some absent. The sample records 300,000 to 350,000 clones, approximately 87% being singletons. Material: peripheral blood. Source of these receptors: a woman aged 25 to 39 with COVID-19, enrolled during active disease.

This clone was observed a handful of times. The chain links TRBV5-6 to TRBJ2-3; D not resolved. Germline-derived CDR1 and CDR2 are SGHDT and YYEEEE. The CDR3 contains 12 residues. With 5 bases removed from V and 1 base from J, the gap between germline ends came to 5 bases. CDR3 DNA: TGTGCCAGCAGGTATCGCACAGATACGCAGTATTTT. Residues: CASRYRTDTQYF.

The V and J genes are TRBV5-5 and TRBJ1-6, with D maybe TRBD1 (5 bases). V gave up 2 bases and J gave up 9 bases, with 12 bases separating them. From germline, CDR1 is SGHKS and CDR2 YYEKEE (reference sequence). CDR3 length: 14 amino acids. The CDR3 DNA sequence: TGTGCCAGCAGCTTTGGGCAGGGCTTTTCACCCCTCCACTTT. The encoded protein is CASSFGQGFSPLHF.

The chain employs TRBV19 and TRBJ2-1; 9 bases agree with TRBD2. Germline V gene sequence: CDR1 LNHDA, CDR2 SQIVND (reference sequence). This CDR3 comprises 18 residues. V shed 0 bases and J 5 bases; nucleotides not matched to a gene: 11. DNA for the CDR3: TGTGCCAGTAGTATAGAAAGGGGTAGCGGGAGCCCTAACAATGAGCAGTTCTTC. This sequence encodes CASSIERGSGSPNNEQFF.

The chain links TRBV19 to TRBJ2-1, with D uncertain. V was trimmed by 1 base and J by 7 bases, leaving 8 bases between them. The CDR3 consists of 13 residues. Germline V lookup: CDR1 LNHDA, CDR2 SQIVND (reference sequence). This CDR3 reads CASSIAIRNEQFF. CDR3 nucleotide sequence: TGTGCCAGTAGTATAGCGATCCGGAATGAGCAGTTCTTC.

The chain combines TRBV25-1 with TRBJ1-3; D may be TRBD1 (5 bases). The germline V and J ends were trimmed by 1 base and 3 bases, with 7 bases remaining between them. From germline, CDR1 is MGHDK and CDR2 SYGVNS. The CDR3 is 14 amino acids. This CDR3 reads CASSESGDGNTIYF. The DNA for the CDR3 is TGTGCCAGCAGTGAATCGGGGGATGGAAACACCATATATTTT.

This clone came up once. This chain links TRBV7-9 with TRBJ1-6; possible D gene TRBD1, 6 bases. Germline CDR1 and CDR2: SEHNR and FQNEAQ (reference sequence). The CDR3 consists of 13 residues. The germline V and J ends were trimmed by 3 bases and 10 bases, with 10 bases remaining between them. CDR3 nucleotides: TGTGCCAGCAGCTTGGAGGGGGGGTCACCCCTCCACTTT. Encoded protein: CASSLEGGSPLHF.

The rearrangement uses TRBV27 and TRBJ2-5, with D perhaps matching TRBD2 (7 bases). Germline V gene data show CDR1 as MNHEY and CDR2 as SMNVEV (reference sequence). The CDR3 has 13 amino acids. The ends were cut back, 6 bases at V and 3 bases at J, with 11 bases in the middle. The CDR3 DNA is TGTGCCAGCAGACGAGGGGGGGAAGAGACCCAGTACTTC. This codes for CASRRGGEETQYF.

The chain combines TRBV2 with TRBJ1-2; TRBD1 agrees at 8 bases. Germline V gene lookup returns CDR1 SNHLY and CDR2 FYNNEI. The J segment lost 4 bases and the V segment lost 1 base, leaving 5 bases of the junction unmatched. The CDR3 contains 15 residues. CDR3 region: CASSEDQGAGYGYTF. CDR3 coding DNA: TGTGCCAGCAGTGAAGATCAGGGGGCGGGCTATGGCTACACCTTC.

V is TRBV9 and J is TRBJ2-5, with TRBD1 matching 8 bases. The germline gives CDR1 SGDLS, CDR2 YYNGEE. The CDR3 is 15 residues long. J lost 5 bases, V lost 3 bases, and 9 bases had no gene match. CDR3 nucleotide sequence: TGTGCCAGCAGCGAAACCGCAGGGGGCTGGGAGACCCAGTACTTC. Encoded protein: CASSETAGGWETQYF.

The J gene is TRBJ2-5, the V gene TRBV28, with 7 bases aligning to TRBD2. CDR3 length: 15 amino acids. With 3 bases clipped from V and 4 bases from J, the junction kept 8 bases outside the gene matches. The germline CDR1 and CDR2 sequences are MDHEN and SYDVKM. In DNA form, the CDR3 reads TGTGCCAGCAGTTTTGGAGCGGGGTTGGGAGAGACCCAGTACTTC. This encodes CASSFGAGLGETQYF.

The chain joins TRBV3-1 (or the pseudogene TRBV3-2) to TRBJ2-7; 8 nucleotides align to TRBD1. CDR3 size: 14 residues. Germline trimming cut 3 bases from V and 2 bases from J; bases unmatched to any gene: 3. Germline values: CDR1 LGHDT, CDR2 YNNKEL (reference sequence). This chain's CDR3 is CASSHSGGAYEQYF. For the CDR3, the DNA is TGTGCCAGCAGCCATTCAGGGGGCGCCTACGAGCAGTACTTC.

The chain is built from TRBV30 and TRBJ1-4, with unresolved D. The CDR3 consists of 15 residues. Germline V gene sequence: CDR1 GTSNPN, CDR2 SVGIG (reference sequence). Deletions cut 0 bases from V and 8 bases from J, with 16 bases between. The CDR3 spells CAWSVVGRTREKLFF. The CDR3 DNA follows: TGTGCCTGGAGTGTAGTAGGACGGACTAGAGAAAAACTGTTTTTT.

There are a few counts of this clone. Within the sample, other DNA sequences also encode this same CDR3. The chain links TRBV9 to TRBJ2-3; 9 bases agree with TRBD2. Germline V lookup: CDR1 SGDLS, CDR2 YYNGEE. This CDR3 is built from 13 residues. The ends lost 3 bases at V and 6 bases at J; junction bases unmatched: 2. CDR3 amino acids: CASSGAGGDTQYF. The CDR3 DNA reads TGTGCCAGCAGCGGGGCGGGAGGGGATACGCAGTATTTT.

The chain couples TRBV5-4 to TRBJ2-3; 8 bases are shared with TRBD1. Per germline, CDR1 SGHNT and CDR2 YYREEE (reference sequence). The V gene end was trimmed by 4 bases and the J gene end by 3 bases; junction bases not matched to a gene: 10. The CDR3 is 16 amino acids. CDR3 loop: CASSTEPGQVTDTQYF. DNA for the CDR3: TGTGCCAGCAGCACAGAGCCGGGACAGGTTACAGATACGCAGTATTTT.

The chain combines TRBV27 with TRBJ1-6; 7 bases are shared with TRBD1. CDR3 length: 12 amino acids. V gave up 5 bases and J gave up 10 bases; unmatched junction bases: 2. Germline CDR1 and CDR2: MNHEY and SMNVEV (reference sequence). The CDR3 region is CASSHRGSPLHF. Here the CDR3 DNA reads TGTGCCAGCAGTCACAGGGGATCACCCCTCCACTTT.

The chain joins TRBV11-3 to TRBJ2-3, with 9 bases lining up with TRBD2. Losses at the gene ends were 1 base for V and 4 bases for J; bases not matched to a gene: 9. The CDR3 sequence is 17 residues long. Per the germline V gene, CDR1 is SGHNT and CDR2 is YENEEA. The CDR3 reads CASSLGGRTSVPDTQYF. The DNA of the CDR3 is TGTGCCAGCAGCTTAGGCGGCAGGACTAGCGTGCCAGATACGCAGTATTTT.

A single count supports this clone. The rearrangement joins TRBV3-1 (or the pseudogene TRBV3-2) to TRBJ1-6, with unresolved D. This CDR3 contains 15 residues. Trimming took off 2 bases at V and 7 bases at J, with 12 bases between the two ends. CDR1 and CDR2 (germline): LGHDT, YNNKEL (reference sequence). CDR3 DNA: TGTGCCAGCAGCCAATTTGAGGCCCAAAATTCACCCCTCCACTTT. Translated, it gives CASSQFEAQNSPLHF.

In this sample, this clone turned up once. This rearrangement joins TRBV2 to TRBJ1-1; 9 bases are shared with TRBD1. CDR1 is SNHLY and CDR2 is FYNNEI in the germline V gene. This CDR3 has 15 residues. J was trimmed by 3 bases and V by 4 bases; bases with no gene match: 6. The CDR3 is CASSVQDRGYTEAFF. As DNA, the CDR3 is TGTGCCAGCAGTGTACAGGACAGGGGATACACTGAAGCTTTCTTT.

The chain employs TRBV3-1 (or the pseudogene TRBV3-2) and TRBJ2-7, with D possibly TRBD2 on 6 matching bases. This CDR3 comprises 13 residues. Germline-derived CDR1 and CDR2 are LGHDT and YNNKEL (reference sequence). The V end lost 2 bases, the J end lost 4 bases, and 9 bases lay between the germline ends. For the CDR3, the DNA is TGTGCCAGCAGCCAAAGCCTAGCGTACGAGCAGTACTTC. Translated, it gives CASSQSLAYEQYF.

The chain joins TRBV20-1 to TRBJ2-7, with 11 bases identical to TRBD1. The CDR3 runs to 13 residues. Trimming cost V 3 bases and J 5 bases; bases outside gene matches: 3. Germline V CDR1 and CDR2: DFQATT, SNEGSKA (reference sequence). The CDR3 nucleotides read TGCAGTGCTAGTTGGGACAGGGGGAACGAGCAGTACTTC. Protein product: CSASWDRGNEQYF.

V gene TRBV2 combines with J gene TRBJ1-5, with D possibly being TRBD1 (6 bases). This CDR3 has 14 residues. Germline assignment: CDR1 SNHLY and CDR2 FYNNEI. Deletions cut 9 bases from V and 0 bases from J, with 12 bases between. The CDR3 DNA reads as TGTGCCAGTCAGGGGAGCTATAGCAATCAGCCCCAGCATTTT. Protein product: CASQGSYSNQPQHF.

The chain links TRBV13 to TRBJ2-7; a possible D gene is TRBD2 (6 bases). This CDR3 region has 15 residues. Trimming removed 5 bases from V and 0 bases from J, with 14 bases in between. Looked up from germline, CDR1 is PRHDT and CDR2 is FYEKMQ (reference sequence). CDR3 region: CASSIRGGLSYEQYF. The CDR3 region has the DNA TGTGCCAGCAGCATAAGAGGAGGGCTCTCCTACGAGCAGTACTTC.

In DNA form, the CDR3 reads TGTGCCAGTAGCGAATACAGGGGGATCTATGGCTACACCTTC. It translates to CASSEYRGIYGYTF. The chain employs TRBV19 and TRBJ1-2, with 8 bases fitting TRBD1. CDR1 is LNHDA and CDR2 is SQIVND in the germline V gene (reference sequence). This CDR3 spans 14 amino acids. V was clipped by 6 bases and J by 4 bases; unmatched bases: 7.

The chain employs TRBV5-1 and TRBJ1-1; D gene uncertain. Germline-derived CDR1 and CDR2 are SGHRS and YFSETQ. Trimming took off 7 bases at V and 3 bases at J, with 13 bases between the two ends. This CDR3 is built from 13 residues. CDR3 sequence reads: CASQRGVDTEAFF. In DNA form, the CDR3 reads TGCGCCAGCCAACGGGGAGTTGACACTGAAGCTTTCTTT.

The chain joins TRBV19 to TRBJ2-4; 8 bases align to TRBD1. The length of the CDR3 is 13 residues. V was clipped by 5 bases and J by 8 bases; unmatched bases: 5. The germline CDR1 and CDR2 sequences are LNHDA and SQIVND (reference sequence). This CDR3 reads CASSGQGRDIQYF. CDR3 in DNA: TGTGCCAGTAGTGGACAGGGACGGGACATTCAGTACTTC. The entire variable domain, with the rest obtained from reference TRBV19 and TRBJ2-4, is as follows: DGGITQSPKYLFRKEGQNVTLSCEQNLNHDAMYWYRQDPGQGLRLIYYSQIVNDFQKGDIAEGYSVSREKKESFPLTVTSAQKNPTAFYLCASSGQGRDIQYFGAGTRLSVL.

The CDR3 loop is CASSYSGGASDTQYF. The DNA for the CDR3 is TGTGCCAGCAGTTACTCAGGGGGCGCATCAGATACGCAGTATTTT. The chain is built from TRBV6-2 or TRBV6-3 and TRBJ2-3, with 7 bases aligning to TRBD1. This CDR3 spans 15 amino acids. Germline lookup yields CDR1 MNHEY and CDR2 SVGEGT. The J segment lost 4 bases and the V segment lost 0 bases, leaving 4 bases of the junction unmatched.

The rearrangement links TRBV20-1 to TRBJ1-2; D remains unclear. Germline CDR1 is DFQATT and CDR2 is SNEGSKA (reference sequence). Trimming stripped 5 bases from V and 1 base from J, with 5 bases between. This CDR3 is built from 11 residues. This chain's CDR3 is CSAPLNYGYTF. CDR3 in DNA: TGCAGTGCTCCTCTTAACTATGGCTACACCTTC.

This clone appeared once. J is TRBJ1-2 and V is TRBV28; D call uncertain. Germline CDR1 MDHEN, CDR2 SYDVKM. This CDR3 is built from 12 residues. Trimming stripped 4 bases from V and 4 bases from J, with 7 bases between. This CDR3 reads CASSSSSYGYTF. The CDR3 coding sequence is TGTGCCAGCAGTTCCAGTTCCTATGGCTACACCTTC.

The chain carries TRBV9 and TRBJ2-2, with 11 bases identical to TRBD2. Trimming cost V 1 base and J 7 bases; bases outside gene matches: 9. The CDR3 is 17 amino acids. Germline values: CDR1 SGDLS, CDR2 YYNGEE. CDR3 loop: CASSVTSGSLGNGELFF. CDR3 bases: TGTGCCAGCAGCGTAACTAGCGGGAGCCTGGGGAACGGGGAGCTGTTTTTT.

The chain links TRBV5-4 to TRBJ2-7; 9 bases are shared with TRBD2. CDR3 size: 14 residues. V was pared by 6 bases and J by 0 bases, with 4 bases of the junction left unmatched. Per the germline V gene, CDR1 is SGHNT and CDR2 is YYREEE (reference sequence). The CDR3 region has the DNA TGTGCCAGCATGAGTAGCGGGAGCTCCTACGAGCAGTACTTC. Amino acids: CASMSSGSSYEQYF.

On this clone itself: Possible read error: a much larger clone is one base away. V gene TRBV27 combines with J gene TRBJ1-5; D unresolved. CDR3 size: 13 residues. Germline CDR1 reads MNHEY; CDR2 reads SMNVEV (reference sequence). With 3 bases removed from V and 2 bases from J, the gap between germline ends came to 5 bases. This CDR3 is CASSLSGNQPQHF. For the CDR3, the DNA is TGTGCCAGCAGTTTGTCAGGCAATCAGCCCCAGCATTTT.

The V call is TRBV28, the J call TRBJ1-2; no firm D call. CDR3 length equals 12 residues. V shed 5 bases and J shed 7 bases, with 11 bases lying between them. Germline-derived CDR1 and CDR2 are MDHEN and SYDVKM. CDR3 coding DNA: TGTGCCAGCAGTCTCCGTCCTTTTGGCTACACCTTC. Its translation: CASSLRPFGYTF.